These 5 T cell receptor beta chains came from one sample sequenced in a study of cytotoxic CD8 clonotypes in ibrutinib-treated CLL. Only in-frame clones appear in the TCRdb table, and some are missing; sequencing was by immunoSEQ multiplex PCR. The table has approximately 280,000 clones, 65% to 85% seen once. The material sequenced was PBMCs, taken at disease progression, from a patient treated with ibrutinib. The receptors were sampled from a human donor with chronic lymphocytic leukemia.

The chain is built from TRBV9 and TRBJ1-1; weak D call: TRBD1 (6 bases). The CDR3 covers 15 residues. The germline V gene has CDR1 SGDLS and CDR2 YYNGEE. V dropped 1 base and J dropped 1 base, with 11 bases sitting between them. CDR3 DNA sequence: TGTGCCAGCAGCGTAATACAGGGAAGGAACACTGAAGCTTTCTTT. This sequence encodes CASSVIQGRNTEAFF. The complete variable domain, with remaining parts taken from reference TRBV9 and TRBJ1-1, reads DSGVTQTPKHLITATGQRVTLRCSPRSGDLSVYWYQQSLDQGLQFLIQYYNGEERAKGNILERFSAQQFPDLHSELNLSSLELGDSALYFCASSVIQGRNTEAFFGQGTRLTVV.

The chain combines TRBV19 with TRBJ2-7; 8 bases fit TRBD1. CDR3 size: 13 residues. The ends lost 6 bases at V and 5 bases at J; junction bases unmatched: 6. Germline CDR1 reads LNHDA; CDR2 reads SQIVND (reference sequence). The CDR3 sequence is CASRDRGSDEQYF. The CDR3 bases are TGTGCCAGTAGAGACAGGGGCAGCGACGAGCAGTACTTC.

V gene TRBV4-1 combines with J gene TRBJ2-7; D is possibly TRBD2 (5 bases). The CDR3 spans 13 residues. Looked up from germline, CDR1 is MGHRA and CDR2 is YSYEKL. Trimming cost V 4 bases and J 3 bases, with 10 bases left between them. CDR3 loop: CASSPGTFYEQYF. The DNA of the CDR3 is TGCGCCAGCAGCCCGGGAACTTTCTACGAGCAGTACTTC.

The V call is TRBV11-2, the J call TRBJ1-2, with 10 bases that match TRBD1. Germline V gene lookup returns CDR1 SGHAT and CDR2 FQNNGV. Trimming at V came to 4 bases and at J to 5 bases, leaving 13 bases not matched to a gene. CDR3 length: 17 residues. The CDR3 sequence: CASSSSPPGTGEYGYTF. CDR3 nucleotide sequence: TGTGCCAGCAGCTCCAGCCCCCCCGGGACAGGGGAATATGGCTACACCTTC.

This chain uses TRBV9 with TRBJ2-1, with TRBD2 matching 9 bases. The CDR3 consists of 14 residues. V gave up 4 bases and J gave up 5 bases; unmatched junction bases: 4. Per the germline V gene, CDR1 is SGDLS and CDR2 is YYNGEE. CDR3 residues: CASSSSGNHNEQFF. The CDR3 nucleotides are TGTGCCAGCAGCTCTAGCGGGAACCACAATGAGCAGTTCTTC.